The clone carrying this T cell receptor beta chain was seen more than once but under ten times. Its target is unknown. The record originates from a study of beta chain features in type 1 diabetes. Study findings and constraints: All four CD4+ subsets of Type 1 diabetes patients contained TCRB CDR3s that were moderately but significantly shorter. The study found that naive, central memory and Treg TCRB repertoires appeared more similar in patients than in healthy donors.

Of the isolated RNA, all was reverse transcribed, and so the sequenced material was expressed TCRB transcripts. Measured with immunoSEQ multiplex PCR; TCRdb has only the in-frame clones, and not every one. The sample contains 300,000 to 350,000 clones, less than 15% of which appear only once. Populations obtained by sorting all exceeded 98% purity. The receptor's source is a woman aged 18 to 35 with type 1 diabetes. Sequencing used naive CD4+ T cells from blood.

In DNA form, the CDR3 reads TGTGCCAGCTCAGCCGGGACAGGGAATAAGGACGAGCAGTACTTC. It codes for CASSAGTGNKDEQYF. The rearrangement joins TRBV18 to TRBJ2-7, with 9 nucleotides matching TRBD1. J gave up 5 bases and V 5 bases, and 10 bases lay outside the gene matches. Germline V CDR1 and CDR2: KGHSH, LQKENI. The CDR3 runs to 15 residues.